This TCR beta chain was found in a study of blood T cell repertoires in COVID-19. Study background: T cells, B-cell-depleted T cells, or PBMCs provided the cDNA or gDNA that served as material.

Authors' processing steps: Amplified reference gene primers provided the basis for estimating nucleated cell counts. Profiling relied on immunoSEQ multiplex PCR, and the TCRdb table lists in-frame clones only, not all of them. That table gives V, J and clone size, and the DNA gave D and trimming. The sample lists under 200,000 clones, about 88% occurring once. In germline, CDR1 is MNHNS, CDR2 SASEGT. The CDR3 has 13 amino acids. The V and J ends lost 3 bases and 4 bases respectively, with 9 bases between them. V and J are TRBV6-1 and TRBJ2-5, with unresolved D. The specimen sequenced was peripheral blood. This clonotype was sampled from a man aged 18 to 29 with acute or convalescent COVID-19. The DNA of the CDR3 is TGTGCCAGCAGTGATTCCTCCGGAGAGACCCAGTACTTC. It specifies CASSDSSGETQYF.